Sequencing of this TCR beta chain was carried out in a study of cytomegalovirus exposure and HLA in healthy donors (dated by TCRdb to about 2017). Describing the broader study: An earlier analysis of some 600 of the donors reported approximately 300 Gb of sequence data and 95 million to 130 million unique TCR beta sequences obtained from roughly 180 million T cells. The study profiled the T cell repertoires of more than 500 subjects by immunosequencing and related them to cytomegalovirus serostatus. A later genetic analysis used genome-wide SNP genotypes for about three fifths of the 666 donors, treating that subset as a discovery cohort. About 280 gigabases of sequencing data and 70 million to 100 million unique TCR sequences made up an early release that covered around 640 HLA-typed donors. Five DR-DQ haplotypes were treated as single units for association and clustering because of strong linkage in the cohort. Donor age, sex, ethnicity and CMV serostatus were collected together with the repertoire data. Class I and class II HLA loci were covered by the typing at four-digit resolution. The later analysis used no new phenotypic data to find candidate immune exposures, relying instead on TCR beta sequences and their occurrence across donors. Along with the roughly 700-subject first cohort, a separate validation cohort of over a hundred different subjects was used. Across around 400 genotyped donors of the cohort, an average of roughly 230,000 unique TCR beta nucleotide sequences per donor were sequenced, and 15% to 20% of those sequences were non-productive. To predict cytomegalovirus infection status, the study brought together high-throughput TCR immunosequencing, statistical association of individual TCRs with disease status, and machine learning. A later analysis re-examined previously published TCR beta repertoires from hundreds of donors and added high-resolution HLA genotyping to investigate patterns of TCR occurrence. The study aimed to test whether signatures of past pathogen exposure could be identified by cataloging public T cell receptors. Typing coverage differed by locus: A, B, C, DRB1 and DQB1 were typed in about 620-630 donors, DQA1 in 500 to 550, DPA1 in 606, and DPB1 in 472. Of the approximately 400 genotyped donors, 75% to 85% were placed in the genetic ancestry cluster associated with self-reported Caucasian donors. All discovery cohort repertoires had been generated using a single sequencing platform. An earlier analysis of several hundred of the donors applied high-throughput TCR beta sequencing to assess whether each TCR beta V gene segment acted as functional or pseudogenic. Overall results and qualifications from the work: In a later analysis, the rate of TCR association differed among HLA loci, with DRB1 alleles having the most associated TCRs and HLA-C alleles having the fewest. In a later analysis, several top co-occurrence clusters were reported to appear linked to parvovirus B19, influenza, CMV and Epstein-Barr virus. An association between a missense DCLRE1C variant and V-gene and J-gene trimming of TCR beta chains was found in a later genetic analysis and replicated in an independent cohort. Because counts were too low, seventeen rarely observed V segments, including chromosome 9 orphons, were left out of the earlier analysis of a few hundred of the donors. Some IMGT-functional V segments, including TRBV6-2 and TRBV6-3, could not be distinguished by the 87-base-pair reads and were therefore excluded. When HLA alleles, especially DR and DQ, strongly co-occurred, attributing TCR associations to individual alleles was difficult. The authors suggested that the approach could potentially be generalized to other disease states and immunological phenotypes. Across donors, most TCR sequences were observed very rarely, whereas some public TCRs were present in many individuals. In the study, 164 TCR beta chains were listed as associated with cytomegalovirus. At a false discovery rate of 0.05, a later analysis linked 15,000 to 20,000 TCR beta sequences to specific HLA alleles. The only immune exposure information available for the cohort was CMV serostatus. A few of the identified cytomegalovirus-associated TCR beta chains were confirmed in vitro to be specific for cytomegalovirus antigens. An earlier analysis of roughly 570 of the donors showed that most TCR beta V segments appeared in productive rearrangements either about 87% or about 30% of the time, which broadly matched IMGT annotations. A further reported finding was that TCR beta sequences accurately predicted the HLA-A and HLA-B alleles for most subjects in the first cohort. Compared with the roughly 710-donor mean, donors in an Asian-associated ancestry cluster had fewer N-insertions in productive TCRs, according to a later genetic analysis. Linkage disequilibrium might explain the correlated functional status among segregating V segments, but an unknown experimental factor could not be excluded. In a later analysis, most CMV-associated TCR beta chains were found to appear HLA-restricted, with HLA associations seemingly driven largely by CMV exposure. In a later analysis, HLA-associated TCR beta chains were found to be more clonally expanded and to have lower generation probabilities than equally common non-associated chains. In both the original and validation cohorts, the classifier was reported to diagnose cytomegalovirus status with high specificity and sensitivity. A group of highly shared sequence variants was considered likely to be a technical artifact of the sequencing pipeline. Presence/absence analyses assumed roughly uniform sequencing depth across donors, an assumption that may not hold. HLA typing was unavailable for some donors at each locus, so association tests used only the typed subset. This cohort had only TCR beta chains sequenced, and the lack of alpha or paired-chain data limited which features could be detected.

In this sample, this clone turned up once. No antigen is known for it. Per-base qualities were not stored, and no clone one base away is much larger. In total, 666 healthy bone marrow donors made up the cohort. All cohort members were sampled while nominally healthy, although unrecorded immune exposures were likely present. The donor was CMV seronegative and was included in the group of several hundred seronegative cohort members. Every donor gave a peripheral blood sample, and the peripheral blood mononuclear cells from that sample were used for TCR beta sequencing. The Qiagen DNeasy Blood Extraction Kit was used to extract genomic DNA from the blood cell samples. The library came from the immunoSEQ multiplex PCR assay. For the multiplex PCR, a mixture combining 60 forward primers for TCR Vbeta segments and 13 reverse primers for TCR Jbeta segments was used. The CDR3 region of rearranged TCR beta genes was amplified from genomic DNA with a multiplex PCR assay. The Illumina HiSeq System was used to sequence the amplified TCR beta libraries as 87-base-pair reads. The authors processed their data as follows. Across the 600 to 700 repertoires, a later analysis counted roughly 84 million unique TCR beta chains, roughly 11 million of which were shared by at least two donors. To remove PCR and sequencing errors, raw reads were error-corrected and collapsed into unique sequences using a nearest-neighbor algorithm that merged closely related sequences. Alignment of CDR3 sequences to IMGT reference sequences was used to assign V, D and J gene segments. For a sequence to be retained, at least a six-nucleotide match to both a V gene segment and a J gene segment was required. A rearrangement counted as productive if the CDR3 had no stop codons and remained in frame with V and J, and every other rearrangement counted as non-productive. Following IMGT convention, CDR3 was defined as the stretch from the second conserved V-encoded cysteine up to the conserved J-encoded phenylalanine. In an earlier analysis of around 600 of the donors, sequences lacking an unambiguous match to a single V gene segment were excluded. An earlier analysis of a few hundred of the donors called V segments functional above 56.7% productive rearrangements and segregating when the between-donor standard deviation exceeded 5%. A statistical classification framework was built to diagnose cytomegalovirus status from the catalog of TCR beta chain sequences. V and J gene assignment, in a later analysis, came from comparing TCR nucleotide sequences with IMGT/GENE-DB human TR gene sequences. Using the TCRdist pipeline, a later analysis assigned CDR3 sequences along with most-parsimonious VDJ recombination scenarios. A later analysis defined each TCR beta chain by its CDR3 amino acid sequence plus V-gene family, and excluded reads lacking a unique V-gene family. To address suspected cross-contamination and a sequencing artifact, a later analysis removed several hundred highly shared, low-generation-probability nucleotide sequences. In a later analysis, a clonal expansion index was calculated for each public chain from normalized within-repertoire ranks of inferred template counts. In a later analysis, generation probabilities were computed with a VDJ recombination model fitted to out-of-frame rearrangements, and the resulting probabilities were checked against IGoR. Hypergeometric tests were used in a later analysis to score TCR-TCR, TCR-HLA and TCR-CMV co-occurrence, with a repertoire-size bias correction applied to the TCR pairs. False discovery rates were estimated in a later analysis by permuting HLA or CMV assignments 20 times. In a later analysis, co-occurring TCRs were grouped using DBSCAN, with TCRdist sequence similarity added in when clustering inside HLA-allele-positive subsets. Repertoires with fewer than 30,000 or more than 120,000 public chains, plus five repertoires with anomalous nucleotide sharing, were excluded from co-occurrence clustering. The source is immuneACCESS, and TCRdb retained only in-frame sequences with V and J called. Part of the clones is not carried over; for the studies checked, unresolved V genes explain less than half of this, and the remainder is unexplained. Clone size and the V and J calls come from that table; the DNA yielded D and trimming. The sample table holds about 150,000 clones, of which around 83% were seen once. Roughly 2.4% of the sample comes from the top ten.

Inclusive of the bounding cysteine and phenylalanine, the CDR3 is 15 residues long. The DNA shown is the 45-base CDR3, in frame from base 1. From the germline V gene, CDR1 is ENHRY and CDR2 is SYGVKD. Relative to germline, V is missing 0 bases and J is missing 8 bases, with 4 bases of the junction outside any gene match. The chain is encoded by TRBV10-3 joined to TRBJ2-1, and 10 junction bases match TRBD2. The sequence derives from a woman younger than 30 in good health and CMV-seronegative. What was sequenced was PBMCs. DNA sequence: TGTGCCATCAGTGAGTCCGGGACTAGCGTTTATGAGCAGTTCTTC. This gives the protein CAISESGTSVYEQFF.